The rows below give T cell receptor beta chains drawn from one sample of a study of post-analysis software for immune sequencing data. TCRdb redid the calling of the PCR reads with MiXCR, one entry per CDR3 protein. The sample consists of about 570,000 distinct CDR3 sequences, 34% of them appearing once. Sequencing was done on a sample of blood. These receptors were obtained from a girl aged 2-17 years with multiple sclerosis. CDR3s include the opening cysteine and the closing phenylalanine or tryptophan.

length	V	J	CDR3
11	TRBV10-3	TRBJ2-1	CAIRGSGGQFF
13	TRBV7-9	NA	CASSSRENGEQYF
15	TRBV5-5	TRBJ1-5	CASSLWGDANQPQHF
15	TRBV5-1	TRBJ1-6	CASSLEGQGHSPLHF
14	TRBV10-1	TRBJ2-2	CASSKTGNTGELFF
14	TRBV15	TRBJ1-5	CATSRGQGYQPQHF
16	TRBV12-3/TRBV12-4	TRBJ2-5	CASSTGLAGKGETQYF
12	TRBV29-1	TRBJ2-5	CSEQGNGETQYF
13	TRBV7-2	TRBJ2-5	CASSVNKGETQYF
14	TRBV2	TRBJ2-5	CASSSSGQKETQYF
16	TRBV2	TRBJ2-1	CASSPGLVEGPNEQFF
15	TRBV6-6	TRBJ1-5	CASSYEGSNNQPQHF
15	TRBV6-5	TRBJ2-3	CVSSTGQGSTDTQYF
14	TRBV6-2/TRBV6-3	TRBJ2-7	CATFGTSDSYEQYF
14	TRBV2	TRBJ1-1	CASSELGMGTEAFF
12	TRBV29-1	TRBJ1-1	CSVQQVNTEAFF
15	TRBV6-6	TRBJ2-7	CASSSSILAGNEQYF
15	TRBV10-3	TRBJ2-1	CAIKTTSGIVDEQFF
13	TRBV20-1	TRBJ2-5	CSAKTGRQETQYF
14	TRBV10-3	NA	CAISGDRGLETQYF
12	TRBV5-1	TRBJ2-3	CASSPTSDTQYF
13	TRBV29-1	TRBJ1-1	CSVEDPANTEAFF
14	TRBV20-1	TRBJ2-1	CSASPSGDGAEQFF
13	TRBV12-3/TRBV12-4	TRBJ2-5	CASSFSLQETQYF
14	TRBV19	TRBJ2-3	CASTGTPSANTQYF
14	TRBV2	TRBJ2-7	CASYRGTDRYEQYF
14	TRBV7-9	TRBJ2-7	CANSTGQDPYEQYF